The 5 T cell receptor beta chains listed next were all sequenced from one sample in a study of T cells in Graves' hyperthyroidism and ophthalmopathy. Amplification of TCR beta CDR3 regions used RNA as the template. Researchers ran a first-round RT-PCR on the TCR CDR3 using the HTBI primer set. Each CDR3 protein gets one entry after TCRdb re-called the multiplex PCR reads with MiXCR. Among 250,000 to 300,000 distinct CDR3 sequences listed, 15% to 20% were seen once. The sequenced material came from blood. The source of these receptors is a man aged 45 to 65 with Graves' ophthalmopathy.

This clonotype was counted between two and nine times. This sequence joins TRBV10-3 and TRBJ2-3, with D perhaps matching TRBD2 (5 bases). V gave up 0 bases and J gave up 5 bases, with 6 bases separating them. This CDR3 is 13 amino acids long. Germline V gene data show CDR1 as ENHRY and CDR2 as SYGVKD. For the CDR3, the DNA is TGTGCCATCAGTGAGTCGGCGGGAGATACGCAGTATTTT. Translating it yields CAISESAGDTQYF.

The chain uses TRBV28 and TRBJ1-2, with D tentatively TRBD1 (5 bases). The CDR3 loop spans 15 amino acids. Germline V lookup: CDR1 MDHEN, CDR2 SYDVKM. The V and J ends lost 4 bases and 4 bases respectively, with 16 bases between them. The CDR3 loop reads CASSSGGGSRYGYTF. DNA for the CDR3: TGTGCCAGCAGTTCCGGGGGGGGTTCGCGCTATGGCTACACCTTC.

This clonotype occurred a few times. The rearrangement links TRBV5-1 to TRBJ1-1; D may be TRBD1 (6 bases). V lost 3 bases and J 11 bases, leaving 14 bases between the germline ends. CDR3 length: 12 residues. Looked up from germline, CDR1 is SGHRS and CDR2 is YFSETQ. The CDR3 nucleotides are TGCGCCAGCAGCTCAGGGGAATTCGGGGCTTTCTTT. Translating gives CASSSGEFGAFF.

The chain is built from TRBV9 and TRBJ1-6; 7 nucleotides agree with TRBD1. The length of the CDR3 is 14 residues. The V and J ends lost 0 bases and 10 bases, in that order; junction bases with no gene match: 4. The germline V gene encodes CDR1 SGDLS and CDR2 YYNGEE. The CDR3 nucleotides are TGTGCCAGCAGCGTAGAGGACAGGCACTCACCCCTCCACTTT. It specifies CASSVEDRHSPLHF.

This chain joins TRBV18 and TRBJ2-1; D may match TRBD1 or TRBD2 (5 bases each). This CDR3 comprises 15 residues. The germline gives CDR1 KGHSH, CDR2 LQKENI. The ends were cut back, 4 bases at V and 8 bases at J, with 18 bases in the middle. CDR3: CASSLLFGAGDEQFF. The CDR3 region has the DNA TGTGCCAGCTCACTCCTTTTTGGGGCCGGGGATGAGCAGTTCTTC.